Below, 10 T cell receptor beta chains from the same sample are listed, as sequenced in a study of CD8+CD57+ T cells in acquired aplastic anemia. In patients chosen for sequencing, flow cytometry had shown CD8+CD57+ cell expansion. Genomic DNA acted as the template from which TCR beta VDJ combination and CDR3 sequence profiling were carried out. TCRdb passed the reads through MiXCR, listing each CDR3 protein once. The sample yields approximately 150,000 distinct CDR3 sequences, less than 50% seen once. The sequencing input was sorted CD4+, CD8+, or CD8+CD57+ T cells (not recorded which) from PBMCs. The receptor source for this set is a human donor with aplastic anemia.

The table lists this clonotype with many counts. V and J are TRBV6-5 and TRBJ2-2; no clear D gene. V dropped 6 bases and J dropped 0 bases, with 5 bases sitting between them. The CDR3 covers 13 residues. CDR1 and CDR2 (germline): MNHEY, SVGAGI. This chain's CDR3 is CASRKPNTGELFF. The CDR3 DNA reads as TGTGCCAGCAGGAAACCGAACACCGGGGAGCTGTTTTTT.

CDR3 amino acids: CASSEIGSGRGTEAFF. CDR3 bases: TGTGCCAGCAGTGAAATCGGATCGGGGAGGGGGACTGAAGCTTTCTTT. This rearrangement joins TRBV2 to TRBJ1-1, with a possible D match to TRBD1 (6 bases). In germline, CDR1 is SNHLY, CDR2 FYNNEI. This CDR3 region has 16 residues. Between the trimmed V and J ends, which lost 2 bases and 5 bases, there was a span of 18 bases.

This chain uses TRBV20-1 with TRBJ2-1; 11 bases match TRBD2. This CDR3 is 13 amino acids long. Germline loops: CDR1 DFQATT, CDR2 SNEGSKA (reference sequence). The CDR3 nucleotides are TGCAATGTAGCGGGGGGGCCCTACAATGAGCAGTTCTTC. Protein: CNVAGGPYNEQFF.

This clonotype was counted once. The rearrangement uses TRBV15 and TRBJ1-5; perhaps TRBD1 as D (5 bases). The germline CDR1 and CDR2 sequences are LNHNV and YYDKDF (reference sequence). The CDR3 extends over 15 amino acids. V was trimmed by 0 bases and J by 6 bases, leaving 12 bases between them. This CDR3 reads CATSRDLGTGQPQHF. The CDR3 bases are TGTGCCACCAGCAGAGATTTAGGGACTGGTCAGCCCCAGCATTTT. Looking up the rest from reference TRBV15 and TRBJ1-5 gives the full variable domain: DAMVIQNPRYQVTQFGKPVTLSCSQTLNHNVMYWYQQKSSQAPKLLFHYYDKDFNNEADTPDNFQSRRPNTSFCFLDIRSPGLGDTAMYLCATSRDLGTGQPQHFGDGTRLSIL.

This clonotype showed up many times. In DNA, the CDR3 is TGTGCCAGCAGTGGGGGGGATGGGCTCACAGATACGCAGTATTTT. Protein product: CASSGGDGLTDTQYF. This chain connects TRBV2 to TRBJ2-3, with a possible D match to TRBD2 (6 bases). This CDR3 is 15 amino acids long. Per the germline V gene, CDR1 is SNHLY and CDR2 is FYNNEI. V lost 4 bases, J lost 2 bases, and 13 bases lay in between. Filled out from reference TRBV2 and TRBJ2-3, the complete variable domain reads EPEVTQTPSHQVTQMGQEVILRCVPISNHLYFYWYRQILGQKVEFLVSFYNNEISEKSEIFDDQFSVERPDGSNFTLKIRSTKLEDSAMYFCASSGGDGLTDTQYFGPGTRLTVL.

This clonotype came up many times. The genes are TRBV4-3 and TRBJ2-2, with TRBD2 matching 11 bases. This CDR3 is 17 amino acids long. Germline V lookup: CDR1 LGHNA, CDR2 YSLEER. With 1 base clipped from V and 0 bases from J, the junction kept 1 base outside the gene matches. CDR3: CASSQALAGANTGELFF. CDR3 coding DNA: TGCGCCAGCAGCCAAGCACTAGCGGGGGCGAACACCGGGGAGCTGTTTTTT.

This clonotype was observed many times. The chain is built from TRBV10-3 and TRBJ2-5, with TRBD1 matching over 7 bases. The V and J ends lost 10 bases and 4 bases, in that order; junction bases with no gene match: 21. CDR3 length: 17 amino acids. Germline values: CDR1 ENHRY, CDR2 SYGVKD. The CDR3 sequence: CATRIGQVFRVGETQYF. CDR3 DNA sequence: TGTGCCACCCGAATTGGACAGGTCTTCAGGGTAGGAGAGACCCAGTACTTC.

The chain is built from TRBV6-5 and TRBJ1-1; the D gene is possibly TRBD1 (5 bases). V was pared by 4 bases and J by 0 bases, with 9 bases between. Germline CDR1 MNHEY, CDR2 SVGAGI. This CDR3 is 14 amino acids long. The CDR3 spells CASSWGLLNTEAFF. The DNA of the CDR3 is TGTGCCAGCAGTTGGGGACTGCTGAACACTGAAGCTTTCTTT.

This clonotype was detected ten times or more. This chain joins TRBV20-1 and TRBJ2-1; 11 nucleotides agree with TRBD2. The CDR3 covers 19 residues. CDR1 and CDR2 (germline): DFQATT, SNEGSKA (reference sequence). The V segment lost 0 bases and the J segment 2 bases; nucleotides outside the gene matches: 12. The CDR3 DNA is TGCAGTGCTAGAGATATCACTAGCGGGGGCCAAAGGGCCTACAATGAGCAGTTCTTC. Its protein product is CSARDITSGGQRAYNEQFF.

This clonotype has a count of ten or more. The chain joins TRBV20-1 to TRBJ2-3; possible D gene TRBD2, 6 bases. Germline values: CDR1 DFQATT, CDR2 SNEGSKA (reference sequence). With 2 bases removed from V and 0 bases from J, the gap between germline ends came to 15 bases. The CDR3 sequence is 16 residues long. The CDR3 sequence: CSARKSGTVSTDTQYF. The CDR3 bases are TGCAGTGCTAGAAAAAGTGGGACTGTAAGCACAGATACGCAGTATTTT.